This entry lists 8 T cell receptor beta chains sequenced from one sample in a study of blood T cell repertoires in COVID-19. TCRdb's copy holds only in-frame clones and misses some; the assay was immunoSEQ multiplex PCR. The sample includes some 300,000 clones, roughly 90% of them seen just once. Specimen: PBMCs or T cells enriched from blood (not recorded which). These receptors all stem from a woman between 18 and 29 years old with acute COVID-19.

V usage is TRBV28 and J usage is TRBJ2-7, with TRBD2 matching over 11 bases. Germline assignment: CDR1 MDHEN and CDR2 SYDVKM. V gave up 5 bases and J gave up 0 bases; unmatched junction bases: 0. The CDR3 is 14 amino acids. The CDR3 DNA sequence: TGTGCCAGCAGTGGGACTAGCGGCTCCTACGAGCAGTACTTC. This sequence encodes CASSGTSGSYEQYF.

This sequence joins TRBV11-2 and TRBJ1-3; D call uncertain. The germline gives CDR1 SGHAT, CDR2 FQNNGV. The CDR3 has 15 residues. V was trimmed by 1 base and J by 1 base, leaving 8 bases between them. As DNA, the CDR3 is TGTGCCAGCAGCTTAGGCGCCGGGTCTGGAAACACCATATATTTT. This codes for CASSLGAGSGNTIYF.

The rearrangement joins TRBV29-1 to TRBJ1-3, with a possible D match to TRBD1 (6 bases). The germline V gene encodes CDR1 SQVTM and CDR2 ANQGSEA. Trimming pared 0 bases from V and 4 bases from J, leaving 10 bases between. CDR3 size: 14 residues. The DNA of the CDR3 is TGCAGCGTTGAAGAGGAACAGGGAGGAAACACCATATATTTT. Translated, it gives CSVEEEQGGNTIYF.

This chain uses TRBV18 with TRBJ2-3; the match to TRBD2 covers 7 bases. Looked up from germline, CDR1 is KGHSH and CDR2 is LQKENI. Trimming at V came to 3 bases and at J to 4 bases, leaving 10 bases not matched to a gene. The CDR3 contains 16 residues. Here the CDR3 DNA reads TGTGCCAGCTCACCTAGGGAGGGAGCGATCGCAGATACGCAGTATTTT. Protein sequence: CASSPREGAIADTQYF.

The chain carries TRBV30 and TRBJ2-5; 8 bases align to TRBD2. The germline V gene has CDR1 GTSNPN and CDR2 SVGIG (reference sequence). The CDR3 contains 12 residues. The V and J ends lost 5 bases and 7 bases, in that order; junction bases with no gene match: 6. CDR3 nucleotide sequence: TGTGCCTGGGGGACTAGTCGGGGGACCCAGTACTTC. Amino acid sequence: CAWGTSRGTQYF. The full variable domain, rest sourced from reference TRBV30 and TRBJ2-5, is SQTIHQWPATLVQPVGSPLSLECTVEGTSNPNLYWYRQAAGRGLQLLFYSVGIGQISSEVPQNLSASRPQDRQFILSSKKLLLSDSGFYLCAWGTSRGTQYFGPGTRLLVL.

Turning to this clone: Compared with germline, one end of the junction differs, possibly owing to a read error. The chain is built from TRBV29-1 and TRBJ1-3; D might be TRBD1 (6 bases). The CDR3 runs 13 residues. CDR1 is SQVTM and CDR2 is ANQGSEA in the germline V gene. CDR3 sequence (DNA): TGCAGCGTCGAAGGGGGGCCCGGAAACACCATATATTTT. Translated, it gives CSVEGGPGNTIYF.

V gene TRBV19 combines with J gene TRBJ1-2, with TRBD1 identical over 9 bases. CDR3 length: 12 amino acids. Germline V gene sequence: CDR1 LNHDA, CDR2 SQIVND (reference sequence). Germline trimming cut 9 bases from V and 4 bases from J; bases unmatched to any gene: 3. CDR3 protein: CASRDRAYGYTF. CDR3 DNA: TGTGCCAGCCGGGACAGGGCCTATGGCTACACCTTC.

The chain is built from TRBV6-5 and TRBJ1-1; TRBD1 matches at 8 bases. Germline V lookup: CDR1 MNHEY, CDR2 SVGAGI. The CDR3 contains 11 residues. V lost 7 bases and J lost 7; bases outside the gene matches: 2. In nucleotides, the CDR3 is TGTGCCAGCACCGGGACAGGTGAAGCTTTCTTT. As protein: CASTGTGEAFF.